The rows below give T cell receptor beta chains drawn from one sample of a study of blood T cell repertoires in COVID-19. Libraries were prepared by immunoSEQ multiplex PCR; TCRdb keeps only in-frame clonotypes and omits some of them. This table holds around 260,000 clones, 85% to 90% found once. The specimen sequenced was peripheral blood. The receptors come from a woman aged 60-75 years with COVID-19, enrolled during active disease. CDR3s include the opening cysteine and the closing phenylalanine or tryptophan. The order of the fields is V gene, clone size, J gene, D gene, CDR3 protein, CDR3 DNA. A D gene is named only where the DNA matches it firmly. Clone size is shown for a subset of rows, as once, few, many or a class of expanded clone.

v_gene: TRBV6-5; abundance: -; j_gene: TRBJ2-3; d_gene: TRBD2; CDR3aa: CIAGLTDTQYF; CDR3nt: TGTATAGCGGGACTCACAGATACGCAGTATTTT
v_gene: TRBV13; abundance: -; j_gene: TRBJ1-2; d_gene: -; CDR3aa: CASSLRWWRGYGYTF; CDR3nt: TGTGCCAGCAGCTTGAGGTGGTGGCGGGGGTATGGCTACACCTTC
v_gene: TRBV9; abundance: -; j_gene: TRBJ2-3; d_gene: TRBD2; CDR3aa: CASSAAPSGTSTDTQYF; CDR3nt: TGTGCCAGCAGCGCAGCCCCTAGCGGTACTAGCACAGATACGCAGTATTTT
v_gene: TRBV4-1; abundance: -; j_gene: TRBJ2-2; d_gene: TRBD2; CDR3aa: CASRRGGLVVTGELFF; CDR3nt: TGCGCCAGCAGACGGGGGGGACTAGTGGTCACCGGGGAGCTGTTTTTT
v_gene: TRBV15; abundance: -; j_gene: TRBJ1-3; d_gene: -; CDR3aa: CATSRDSGRVVGNTIYF; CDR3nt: TGTGCCACCAGCAGAGATTCAGGCAGAGTAGTTGGAAACACCATATATTTT
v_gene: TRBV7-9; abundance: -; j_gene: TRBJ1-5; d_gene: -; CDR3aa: CASSLGGAGPQPQHF; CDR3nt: TGTGCCAGCAGCTTAGGCGGGGCGGGACCTCAGCCCCAGCATTTT
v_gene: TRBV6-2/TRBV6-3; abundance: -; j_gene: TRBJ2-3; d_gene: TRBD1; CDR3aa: CASSSGQGAFYTQYF; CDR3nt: TGTGCCAGCAGCTCCGGACAGGGGGCATTTTATACGCAGTATTTT
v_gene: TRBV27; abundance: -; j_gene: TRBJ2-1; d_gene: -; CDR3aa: CASSPRVVRILDNEQFF; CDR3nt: TGTGCCAGCAGTCCGAGGGTTGTCCGAATCCTCGACAATGAGCAGTTCTTC
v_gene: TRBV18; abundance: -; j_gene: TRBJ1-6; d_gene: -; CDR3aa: CASSPLPDRNSPLHF; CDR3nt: TGTGCCAGCTCACCACTTCCGGACAGAAATTCACCCCTCCACTTT
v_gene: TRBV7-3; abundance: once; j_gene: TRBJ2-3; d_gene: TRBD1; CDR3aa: CASSHGDSSTDTQYF; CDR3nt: TGTGCCAGCAGCCACGGGGACAGCTCGACAGATACGCAGTATTTT
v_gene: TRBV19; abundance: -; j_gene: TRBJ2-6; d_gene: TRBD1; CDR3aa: CASSMGTGVGGANVLTF; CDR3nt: TGTGCCAGTAGTATGGGGACAGGGGTAGGTGGGGCCAACGTCCTGACTTTC
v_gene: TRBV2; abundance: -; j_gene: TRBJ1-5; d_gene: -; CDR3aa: CASSHFPDSLNQPQHF; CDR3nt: TGTGCCAGCAGTCATTTCCCGGACAGCCTAAATCAGCCCCAGCATTTT
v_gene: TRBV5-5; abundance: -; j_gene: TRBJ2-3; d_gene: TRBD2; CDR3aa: CASSSHGVAGGVSVDTQYF; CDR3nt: TGTGCCAGCAGCTCCCACGGAGTCGCGGGAGGGGTTTCGGTAGATACGCAGTATTTT
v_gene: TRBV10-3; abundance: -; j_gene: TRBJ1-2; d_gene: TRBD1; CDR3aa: CAISEGQGSGYTF; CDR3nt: TGTGCCATCAGTGAGGGACAGGGGAGCGGCTACACCTTC
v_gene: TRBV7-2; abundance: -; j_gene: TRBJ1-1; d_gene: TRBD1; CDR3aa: CASSLFDRGNTEAFF; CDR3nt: TGTGCCAGCAGCTTATTCGACAGGGGGAACACTGAAGCTTTCTTT
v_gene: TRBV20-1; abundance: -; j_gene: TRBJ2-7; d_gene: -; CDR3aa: CSASGAVSSYEQYF; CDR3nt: TGCAGTGCTAGTGGGGCAGTTAGCTCCTACGAGCAGTACTTC
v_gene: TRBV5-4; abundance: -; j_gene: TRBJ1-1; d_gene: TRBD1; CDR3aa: CASSLRGKNTEAFF; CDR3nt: TGTGCCAGCAGCCTCAGGGGGAAGAACACTGAAGCTTTCTTT
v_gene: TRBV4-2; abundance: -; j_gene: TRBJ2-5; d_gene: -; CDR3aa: CASSQGAGAQETQYF; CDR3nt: TGTGCCAGCAGCCAAGGGGCGGGGGCCCAAGAGACCCAGTACTTC
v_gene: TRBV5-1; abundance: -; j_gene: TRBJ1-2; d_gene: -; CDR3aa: CASSLGTQYGYTF; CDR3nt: TGCGCCAGCAGCCTCGGGACACAATATGGCTACACCTTC
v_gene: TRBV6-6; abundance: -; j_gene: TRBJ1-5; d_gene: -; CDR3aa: CASSYSLVDSNQPQHF; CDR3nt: TGTGCCAGCAGTTACTCTCTAGTGGATAGCAATCAGCCCCAGCATTTT
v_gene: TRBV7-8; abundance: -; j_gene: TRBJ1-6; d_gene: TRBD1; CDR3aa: CASSAGTGPVNAPLHF; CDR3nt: TGTGCCAGCAGCGCGGGGACAGGCCCGGTGAATGCACCCCTCCACTTT
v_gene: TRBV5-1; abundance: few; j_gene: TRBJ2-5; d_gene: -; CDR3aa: CASSLEEGGETQYF; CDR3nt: TGCGCCAGCAGCTTGGAAGAGGGAGGAGAGACCCAGTACTTC
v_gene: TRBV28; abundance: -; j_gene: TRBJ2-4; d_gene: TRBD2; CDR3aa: CASSPVRGLAGVPKNIQYF; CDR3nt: TGTGCCAGCAGTCCCGTACGGGGACTAGCGGGAGTCCCCAAAAACATTCAGTACTTC
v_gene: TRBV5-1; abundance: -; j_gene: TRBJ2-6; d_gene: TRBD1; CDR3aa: CASSGTAGANVLTF; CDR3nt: TGCGCCAGCAGTGGGACAGCCGGGGCCAACGTCCTGACTTTC
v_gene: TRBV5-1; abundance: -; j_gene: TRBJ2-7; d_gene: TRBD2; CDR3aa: CASSPPQREGLEQYF; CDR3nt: TGCGCCAGCAGCCCACCTCAGCGGGAGGGCCTCGAGCAGTACTTC
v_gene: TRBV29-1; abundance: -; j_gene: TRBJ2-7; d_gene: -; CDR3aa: CSVEGSGSYEQYF; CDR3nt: TGCAGCGTTGAGGGTAGCGGCTCCTACGAGCAGTACTTC
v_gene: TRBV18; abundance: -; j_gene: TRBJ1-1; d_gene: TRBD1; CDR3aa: CASSPSGTGGTEAFF; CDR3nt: TGTGCCAGCTCACCGTCCGGGACAGGGGGCACTGAAGCTTTCTTT
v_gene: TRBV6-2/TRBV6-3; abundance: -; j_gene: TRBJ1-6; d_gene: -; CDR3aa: CASSTDGFSPLHF; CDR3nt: TGTGCCAGCAGTACAGATGGTTTCTCACCCCTCCACTTT
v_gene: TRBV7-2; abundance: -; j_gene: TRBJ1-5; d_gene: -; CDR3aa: CASSLWRSAGGNQPQHF; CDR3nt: TGTGCCAGCAGCTTATGGAGGTCGGCAGGGGGCAATCAGCCCCAGCATTTT
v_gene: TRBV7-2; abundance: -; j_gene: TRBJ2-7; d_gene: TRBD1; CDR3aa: CASSPGDRTGEQYF; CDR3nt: TGTGCCAGCAGCCCGGGGGACAGGACGGGGGAGCAGTACTTC
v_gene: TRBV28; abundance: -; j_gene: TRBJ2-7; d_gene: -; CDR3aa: CASSLWDTGRYEQYF; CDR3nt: TGTGCCAGCAGCTTATGGGACACCGGGAGATACGAGCAGTACTTC
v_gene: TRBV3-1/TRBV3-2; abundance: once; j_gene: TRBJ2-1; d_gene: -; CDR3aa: CASSRESGAYNEQFF; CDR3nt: TGTGCCAGCAGCCGGGAAAGCGGAGCCTACAATGAGCAGTTCTTC
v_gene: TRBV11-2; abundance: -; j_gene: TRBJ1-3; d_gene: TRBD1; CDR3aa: CASSLSWDRGNTIYF; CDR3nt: TGTGCCAGCAGCTTAAGCTGGGACAGAGGAAACACCATATATTTT
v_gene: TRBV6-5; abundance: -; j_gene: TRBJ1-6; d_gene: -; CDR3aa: CASSYSARVIPLHF; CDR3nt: TGTGCCAGCAGTTACTCGGCCCGGGTTATACCCCTCCACTTT
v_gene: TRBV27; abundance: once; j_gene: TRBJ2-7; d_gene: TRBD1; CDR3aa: CASARTGRYEQYF; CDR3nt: TGTGCCAGCGCACGGACAGGCCGCTACGAGCAGTACTTC
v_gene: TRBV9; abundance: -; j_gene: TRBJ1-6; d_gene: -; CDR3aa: CASSVGGLWSPLHF; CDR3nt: TGTGCCAGCAGCGTAGGGGGCTTATGGTCACCCCTCCACTTT
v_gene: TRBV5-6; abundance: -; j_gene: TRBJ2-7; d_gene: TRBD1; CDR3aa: CASSLFRDRGRGSYEQYF; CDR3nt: TGTGCCAGCAGCTTGTTTCGGGACAGGGGGCGCGGCTCCTACGAGCAGTACTTC
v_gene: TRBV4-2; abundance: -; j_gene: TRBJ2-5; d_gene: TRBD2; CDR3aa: CASSQVLAGTRGETQYF; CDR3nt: TGTGCCAGCAGCCAAGTGCTAGCGGGGACGAGGGGCGAGACCCAGTACTTC
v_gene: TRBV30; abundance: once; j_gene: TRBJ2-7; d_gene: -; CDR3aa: CAWSRQGYYEQYF; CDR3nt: TGTGCCTGGAGTAGGCAGGGCTACTACGAGCAGTACTTC
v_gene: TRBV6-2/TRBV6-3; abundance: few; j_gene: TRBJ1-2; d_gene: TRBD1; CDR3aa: CASSPDRGRFFYYGYTF; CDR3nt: TGTGCCAGCAGCCCGGACAGGGGGCGATTTTTCTACTATGGCTACACCTTC
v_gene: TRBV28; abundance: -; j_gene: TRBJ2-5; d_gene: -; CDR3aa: CAGSPGQLPWVQYF; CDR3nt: TGTGCCGGCAGTCCCGGACAGTTGCCTTGGGTCCAGTACTTC
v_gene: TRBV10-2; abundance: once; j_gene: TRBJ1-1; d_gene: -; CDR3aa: CASSENQVTEAFF; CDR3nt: TGCGCCAGCAGTGAGAACCAGGTCACTGAAGCTTTCTTT